This T cell receptor (beta chain) is from a study of blood T cell repertoires in COVID-19. Turning to the study itself: Acute and convalescent COVID-19 specimens originated in the United States, Italy and Spain. Nucleic acid was either cDNA or gDNA, and it came from T cells, B-cell-depleted T cells, or PBMCs.

The CDR3 runs to 16 residues. Germline V CDR1 and CDR2: KGHSH, LQKENI. Trimming removed 1 base from V and 1 base from J; junction bases left unmatched: 5. Per the original data handling: Nucleated cell number was recorded as an estimate derived from reference gene primer amplification. TCRdb's copy holds only in-frame clones and misses some; the assay was immunoSEQ multiplex PCR. V, J and clone size reflect that table, while D and trimming were determined from the DNA. Of a few hundred thousand clones listed, approximately 83% are singletons. The TCR was taken from a woman between 70 and 85 years old with acute or convalescent COVID-19. Sequenced: peripheral blood. V and J are TRBV18 and TRBJ2-5, with TRBD2 matching over 8 bases. The CDR3 spells CASSPLVAGPQETQYF. The CDR3 DNA reads as TGTGCCAGCTCACCACTGGTAGCGGGGCCCCAAGAGACCCAGTACTTC.